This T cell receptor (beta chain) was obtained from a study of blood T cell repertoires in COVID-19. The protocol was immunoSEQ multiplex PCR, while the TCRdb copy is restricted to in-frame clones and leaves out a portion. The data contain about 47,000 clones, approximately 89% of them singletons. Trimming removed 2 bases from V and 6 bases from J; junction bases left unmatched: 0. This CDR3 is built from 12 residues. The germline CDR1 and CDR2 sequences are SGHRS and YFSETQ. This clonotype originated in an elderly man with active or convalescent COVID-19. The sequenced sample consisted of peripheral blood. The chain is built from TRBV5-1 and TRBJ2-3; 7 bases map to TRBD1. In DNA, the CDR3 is TGCGCCAGCAGCTTACAGGGGGATACGCAGTATTTT. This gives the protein CASSLQGDTQYF.